The entry that follows covers one T cell receptor beta chain sequence. Here immunoSEQ multiplex PCR was the method, and the copy in TCRdb shows in-frame clones only, minus some. The sample shows approximately 2,200,000 clones, about 92% of them seen only once. Germline CDR1 SGHRS, CDR2 YFSETQ. This CDR3 has 17 amino acids. The V segment lost 5 bases and the J segment 5 bases; nucleotides outside the gene matches: 15. This specimen belongs to a study of shared clonotypes between healthy human individuals. Naivety among CD8 cells was defined by CD45RO negativity and positive CCR7 selection, thereby excluding terminally differentiated effector memory CD45RA+ cells.

The TCR was taken from a man younger than 35 in good health. Some clones in this sample may be carry-over from other donors' samples. What was sequenced was naive CD8+ T cells from PBMCs. V usage is TRBV5-1 and J usage is TRBJ2-1; 8 bases are a match to TRBD2. The CDR3: CASSPSPAGVTNNEQFF. DNA of the CDR3: TGCGCCAGCAGTCCCAGCCCAGCGGGAGTCACTAACAATGAGCAGTTCTTC.